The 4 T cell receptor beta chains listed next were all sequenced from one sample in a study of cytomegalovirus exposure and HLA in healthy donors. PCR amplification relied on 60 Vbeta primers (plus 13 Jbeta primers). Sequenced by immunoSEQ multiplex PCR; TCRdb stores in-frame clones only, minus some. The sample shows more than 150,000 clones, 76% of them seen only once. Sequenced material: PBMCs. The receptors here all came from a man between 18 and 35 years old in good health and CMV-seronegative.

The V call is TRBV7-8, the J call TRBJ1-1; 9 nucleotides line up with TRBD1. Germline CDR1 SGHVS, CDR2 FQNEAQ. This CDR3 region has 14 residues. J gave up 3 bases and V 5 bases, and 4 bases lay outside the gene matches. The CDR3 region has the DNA TGTGCCAGCAGCCCTAGGACAGGGGACACTGAAGCTTTCTTT. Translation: CASSPRTGDTEAFF.

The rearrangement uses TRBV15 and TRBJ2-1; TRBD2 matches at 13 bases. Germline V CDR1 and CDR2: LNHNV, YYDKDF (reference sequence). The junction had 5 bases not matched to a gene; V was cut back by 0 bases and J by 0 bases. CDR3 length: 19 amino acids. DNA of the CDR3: TGTGCCACCAGCAGAGATCTGGGACTAGCGGGGAGCTCCTACAATGAGCAGTTCTTC. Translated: CATSRDLGLAGSSYNEQFF.

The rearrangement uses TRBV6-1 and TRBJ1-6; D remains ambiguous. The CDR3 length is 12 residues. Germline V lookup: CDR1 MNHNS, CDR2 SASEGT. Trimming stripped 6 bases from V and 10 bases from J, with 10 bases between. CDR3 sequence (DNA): TGTGCCAGCAGCGAGGCAGACTCACCCCTCCACTTT. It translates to CASSEADSPLHF.

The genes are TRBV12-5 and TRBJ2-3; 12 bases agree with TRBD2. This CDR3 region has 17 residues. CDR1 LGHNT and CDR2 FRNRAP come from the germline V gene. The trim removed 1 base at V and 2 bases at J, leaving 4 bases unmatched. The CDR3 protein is CASGLAASGGATDTQYF. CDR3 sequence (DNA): TGTGCTAGTGGTTTGGCAGCTAGCGGGGGGGCCACAGATACGCAGTATTTT.